This T cell receptor beta chain was captured by sequencing in a study of cytomegalovirus exposure and HLA in healthy donors. The V end was cut by 5 bases, the J end by 0 bases, with 16 bases between. The CDR3 is 16 amino acids. Germline loops: CDR1 SEHNR, CDR2 FQNEAQ (reference sequence). It was with 60 Vbeta and 13 Jbeta primers that the PCR ran. The method was immunoSEQ multiplex PCR; TCRdb's version includes in-frame clones alone and lacks a portion of them. The sample contains 150,000 to 200,000 clones, around 80% of which appear only once. Sequenced sample: PBMCs. This TCR came from a woman in her twenties or thirties in good health and CMV-seropositive. This chain links TRBV7-9 with TRBJ1-1; no firm D call. The CDR3 sequence: CASSIPEDVMNTEAFF. CDR3 DNA sequence: TGTGCCAGCAGCATACCAGAAGATGTAATGAACACTGAAGCTTTCTTT.